This TCR beta chain was sequenced in a study of technical replicates of blood from several donors. CDR1 and CDR2 (germline): SGHRS, YFSETQ. This CDR3 is built from 14 residues. The V gene end was trimmed by 4 bases and the J gene end by 4 bases; junction bases not matched to a gene: 3. Only in-frame clones appear in the TCRdb table, and some are missing; sequencing was by immunoSEQ multiplex PCR. Of 15,000 or so clones in the sample, approximately 90% are singletons; the top ten hold 9.5% to 15%. Specimen: PBMCs. This TCR was recovered from a human donor in good health. The J gene is TRBJ1-1, the V gene TRBV5-1; 11 nucleotides agree with TRBD1. The CDR3 loop reads CASSTGTGGTEAFF. CDR3 coding DNA: TGCGCCAGCAGCACAGGGACAGGGGGCACTGAAGCTTTCTTT.